These T cell receptor beta chains were read from a single sample in a study of a mutant IDH1 vaccine in newly diagnosed glioma. The data were produced by immunoSEQ multiplex PCR, yet TCRdb's version contains in-frame clones alone and is incomplete. The data hold tens of thousands of clones, with about four fifths observed a single time. Their antigens remain unidentified. The sample here was PBMCs, taken from a glioma patient whose treatment included an IDH1 peptide vaccine. The source is a woman aged 40 to 50 with glioma. Some clones in this sample may be carry-over from other donors' samples. The CDR3 runs from the conserved cysteine through the conserved F or W. Fields, in order: V gene, D gene, clone size, J gene, CDR3 protein, CDR3 DNA. D genes are given only for firm matches. Expanded clones get a size class; other rows say once, few or many, or leave the size out.

TRBV4-3	.	.	TRBJ1-4	CASSQDRENEKLFF	TGCGCCAGCAGCCAAGATCGGGAAAATGAAAAACTGTTTTTT
TRBV7-9	.	once	TRBJ2-3	CASSLVYPSTDTQYF	TGTGCCAGCAGCTTAGTGTACCCTAGCACAGATACGCAGTATTTT
TRBV7-2	.	.	TRBJ2-7	CASSSPPYREYEQYF	TGTGCCAGCAGCTCGCCTCCTTACCGGGAGTACGAGCAGTACTTC
TRBV19	.	.	TRBJ2-5	CASSQAGTVQETQYF	TGTGCCAGTAGTCAAGCAGGGACGGTTCAAGAGACCCAGTACTTC
TRBV2	.	.	TRBJ1-1	CASSEAGGYDTEAFF	TGTGCCAGCAGTGAAGCAGGAGGGTACGACACTGAAGCTTTCTTT
TRBV13	.	.	TRBJ2-5	CASSGRKETQYF	TGTGCCAGCAGCGGACGGAAAGAGACCCAGTACTTC
TRBV7-3	TRBD2	.	TRBJ2-3	CASSLREADTQYF	TGTGCCAGCAGCTTACGGGAGGCAGATACGCAGTATTTT
TRBV7-3	.	.	TRBJ2-6	CASSPHPVDIAGANVLTF	TGTGCCAGCAGCCCCCACCCCGTGGATATAGCTGGGGCCAACGTCCTGACTTTC
TRBV19	.	.	TRBJ1-1	CASSIRRQKGNTEAFF	TGTGCCAGTAGTATCAGACGGCAAAAAGGGAACACTGAAGCTTTCTTT
TRBV28	TRBD1	.	TRBJ2-7	CASYARQGGYEQYF	TGTGCCAGTTATGCTCGACAGGGGGGCTACGAGCAGTACTTC
TRBV10-3	.	.	TRBJ2-3	CAMKGSYSTDTQYF	TGTGCCATGAAGGGGAGTTACTCCACAGATACGCAGTATTTT
TRBV27	TRBD2	.	TRBJ2-7	CASSLAGRGYEQYF	TGTGCCAGCAGTTTAGCAGGGAGGGGCTACGAGCAGTACTTC
TRBV7-8	TRBD1	.	TRBJ1-6	CASSRDSSYNSPLHF	TGTGCCAGCAGCCGGGACAGCTCCTATAATTCACCCCTCCACTTT